The 5 T cell receptor beta chains reported below all come from one sample, sequenced in a study of naive and memory T cell subsets. Whole-study results and caveats: A few larger clonotypes appeared in naive repertoires, especially CD8, possibly memory cells re-expressing CD45RA.

Both TRBC1 and TRBC2 were covered by a beta constant-region primer of two equimolar oligonucleotides. Four rounds of PCR amplified the ligated cDNA using nested alpha and beta constant-region primers plus SP2. TCRdb reprocessed the UMI-ligation and nested PCR reads with MiXCR, giving one entry per CDR3 protein. The sample includes about 140,000 distinct CDR3 sequences, about 20% of them seen just once. The antigens these receptors bind are not known. Sequencing was carried out using naive CD8+ T cells from blood. These receptors came from a human donor in good health.

This clonotype appeared a single time. This may be a read error: a much more frequent sequence differs by one nucleotide. The rearrangement joins TRBV28 to TRBJ2-7; D may be TRBD2 (6 bases). The CDR3 length is 14 residues. Per germline, CDR1 MDHEN and CDR2 SYDVKM. CDR3 in DNA: TGTGTCAGCCGCGGGGCGGGGACGGGCTACGAGCAGTACTTC. It yields the protein CVSRGAGTGYEQYF.

The table lists this clonotype with a few counts. The CDR3 bases are TGTGCCAGCAGCTCCCCGCCCACCTTAAATGAAAAACTGTTTTTT. Translating it yields CASSSPPTLNEKLFF. The V and J genes are TRBV7-9 and TRBJ1-4, with unresolved D. Germline values: CDR1 SEHNR, CDR2 FQNEAQ (reference sequence). Trimming removed 4 bases from V and 5 bases from J, with 14 bases in between. There are 15 residues in the CDR3.

This clonotype was counted a few times. The gene calls are TRBV4-3 and TRBJ2-1, with a weak D call TRBD2 (6 bases). Deletions cut 1 base from V and 9 bases from J, with 16 bases between. The CDR3 length is 15 residues. Germline CDR1 and CDR2: LGHNA and YSLEER. The CDR3 DNA sequence: TGCGCCAGCAGCCAAGTGGGGGGTGGCCCACCTGAGCAGTTCTTC. Translating it yields CASSQVGGGPPEQFF.

The chain combines TRBV20-1 with TRBJ2-3; tentative D call: TRBD2 (5 bases). V lost 2 bases to trimming and J lost 4 bases, with 13 bases between them. The germline gives CDR1 DFQATT, CDR2 SNEGSKA (reference sequence). The CDR3 has 14 residues. CDR3 sequence (DNA): TGCAGTGCTAGACCCGACGAGGGCCCAGATACGCAGTATTTT. It translates to CSARPDEGPDTQYF.

V and J are TRBV9 and TRBJ2-3; 9 bases fit TRBD2. CDR1 is SGDLS, CDR2 YYNGEE, per germline. The trim removed 3 bases at V and 0 bases at J, leaving 2 bases unmatched. The CDR3 contains 15 residues. The CDR3 loop is CASSETSGSTDTQYF. The CDR3 coding sequence is TGTGCCAGCAGCGAGACTAGCGGTAGCACAGATACGCAGTATTTT.